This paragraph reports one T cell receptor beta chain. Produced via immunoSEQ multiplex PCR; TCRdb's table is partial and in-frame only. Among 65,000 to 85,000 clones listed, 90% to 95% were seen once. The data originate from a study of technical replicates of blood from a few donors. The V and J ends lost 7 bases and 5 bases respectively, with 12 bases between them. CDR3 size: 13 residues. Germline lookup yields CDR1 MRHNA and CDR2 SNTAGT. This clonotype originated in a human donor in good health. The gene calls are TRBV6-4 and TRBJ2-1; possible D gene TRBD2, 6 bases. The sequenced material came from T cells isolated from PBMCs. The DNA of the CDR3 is TGTGCCAGCAAGGTAGCGGCGGACAATGAGCAGTTCTTC. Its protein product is CASKVAADNEQFF.